This entry describes one TCR beta chain. Its recognized antigen is unknown. The input lacks base qualities; no much larger clone sits a single base away. The source of the sample is a study of shared clonotypes between healthy human individuals (dated by TCRdb to the early 2020s). At the level of the whole study: The cohort comprised a couple of women and a few men aged 18 to 49 years. Blood TCR repertoires of five healthy adults were deeply sequenced to estimate repertoire size and the extent of clonotype sharing between individuals. Libraries were prepared and TCR repertoires were sequenced by different laboratories using diverse techniques, in order to increase sequencing depth and limit assay-specific biases. Each donor's leukapheresis produced roughly between about 0.9 and 9.5 billion PBMCs. General findings and caveats noted by the study authors: Sampling was restricted to blood, and TCR repertoires in tissues likely differ from the TCR repertoires found in blood. Based on pairwise subsampling, the degree of clonotype sharing among donors was expected to be affected by sequencing depth. Because the study included a small number of donors, the genetic and exposure-history diversity represented was limited.

Donors were healthy HIV-negative adults with no recently reported acute infections or vaccinations. Every donor was a Caucasian adult living in Nashville, Tennessee, USA. For unsorted samples, approximately 84 million PBMCs were counted, and genomic DNA was extracted using the QIAamp DNA Blood Mini kit. After blood collection by leukapheresis, PBMCs were isolated using Ficoll-Histopaque density gradient centrifugation and then cryopreserved in the vapor phase of liquid nitrogen. V gives up 1 base and J gives up 6 bases, and the segment between their germline ends measures 3 bases. CDR1 and CDR2, per the germline V gene (reference sequence), are SEHNR and FQNEAQ. Including cysteine and phenylalanine, the CDR3 has 12 amino acids. Of the read, only the CDR3 DNA is kept; its 36 bases are in frame from base 1. Using the deep immunoSEQ assay, TCR CDR3 regions were amplified from genomic DNA by multiplex PCR. Extracted genomic DNA from each cell subset was distributed evenly across all wells of several immunoSEQ 96-well plates, and each plate was treated as a replicate. For unsorted PBMC, around 300 ng genomic DNA, equal to 30,000 or so T cell genomes, was loaded into each replicate PCR. Ten immunoSEQ deep assay plates were used to sequence unsorted PBMC genomic DNA. Purified libraries were quantified with a Qubit 3.0 fluorometer, sized on a Bioanalyzer 2100, and re-quantified with the KAPA Library Quantification kit. Every immunoSEQ 96-well plate was sequenced on a separate single-read 150-cycle Illumina NextSeq 550 flow cell. For the original study's pipeline: Because only junctional sequences without quality scores were contained in the immunoSEQ output, filtering matching that applied to full-length reads could not be performed. Sequences were annotated with PyIR, a Python wrapper for IgBLAST v1.9, and V/J genes and CDR3 were assigned using IMGT germline references. Reads with weak V/J assignments (E-value above 1e-6), missing CDR3, stop codons, out-of-frame junctions, or ambiguous translated residues were removed. V3J clonotypes were defined as sequences sharing the same inferred V gene, J gene, and CDR3 amino acid sequence. The percentage overlap between two repertoires was calculated by dividing the number of shared unique clonotypes by the size of the smaller repertoire. Repertoire richness was assessed with RTK rarefaction, the Chao1 estimator, and Recon v2.1 estimates of unobserved clonotypes. TCRdb provides this immuneACCESS table in a form limited to in-frame rearrangements. Some clones are lacking; in checked studies, under half of them reflect an unresolved V gene, and why the rest are absent is not known. V and J calls and clone size are those listed in that table; D and trimming were worked out from the DNA. Here the sample has about 490,000 clones; approximately 82% occur a single time. The top ten clones comprise about 12% of the sample.

The V and J segments used are TRBV7-9 and TRBJ1-4; confidence is insufficient to name the D gene. The clonotype originates from a woman aged 40 to 50 in good health. Some clones in this sample may be carry-over from other donors' samples. The specimen was PBMCs. CDR3 loop: CASSLGHEKLFF. The sequence in DNA is TGTGCCAGCAGCTTAGGCCATGAAAAACTGTTTTTT.